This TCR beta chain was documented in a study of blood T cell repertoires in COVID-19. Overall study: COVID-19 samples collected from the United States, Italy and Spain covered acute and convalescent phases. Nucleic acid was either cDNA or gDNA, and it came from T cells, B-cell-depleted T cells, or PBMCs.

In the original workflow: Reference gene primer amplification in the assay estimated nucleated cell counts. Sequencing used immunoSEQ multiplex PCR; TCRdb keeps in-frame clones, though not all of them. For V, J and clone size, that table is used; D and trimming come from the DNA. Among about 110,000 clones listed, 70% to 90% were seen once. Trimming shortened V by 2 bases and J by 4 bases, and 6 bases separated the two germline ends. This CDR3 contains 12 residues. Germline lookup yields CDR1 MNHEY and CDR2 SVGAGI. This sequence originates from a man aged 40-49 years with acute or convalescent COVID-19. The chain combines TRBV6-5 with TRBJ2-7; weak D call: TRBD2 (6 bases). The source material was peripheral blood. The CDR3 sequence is CASSYRGYEQYF. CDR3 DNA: TGTGCCAGCAGTTACCGGGGGTACGAGCAGTACTTC.